The 20 T cell receptor beta chains below come from one sample, sequenced in a study of shared clonotypes between healthy human individuals. Libraries were prepared by immunoSEQ multiplex PCR; TCRdb keeps only in-frame clonotypes and omits some of them. The table includes about 1.5 million clones, roughly 96% detected once. Input material: naive CD4+ T cells sorted from blood. Described subset: CD45RA+ positively selected. The source is a man aged 30-40 years in good health.

The chain couples TRBV18 to TRBJ1-2; D gene unclear. The CDR3 is made up of 14 amino acids. Germline loops: CDR1 KGHSH, CDR2 LQKENI. V lost 5 bases and J lost 7, with 17 bases in between. CDR3 sequence: CASSYAPGEGGYTF. The CDR3 nucleotides read TGTGCCAGCTCATACGCGCCCGGTGAGGGTGGCTACACCTTC.

The chain joins TRBV7-2 to TRBJ2-3; D is tentatively TRBD1 or TRBD2 (7 bases each). This CDR3 contains 18 residues. The V end was cut by 2 bases, the J end by 4 bases, with 22 bases between. Germline V gene sequence: CDR1 SGHTA, CDR2 FQGNSA. CDR3 in amino acids: CASSLPGQRPGRADTQYF. The CDR3 DNA sequence: TGTGCCAGCAGCTTACCGGGACAGCGACCTGGGAGGGCAGATACGCAGTATTTT.

This clone was seen a single time. The chain has TRBV5-6 and TRBJ2-3, with D perhaps matching TRBD1 (5 bases). Germline-derived CDR1 and CDR2 are SGHDT and YYEEEE. CDR3 size: 15 residues. Trimming shortened V by 3 bases and J by 1 base, and 12 bases separated the two germline ends. This CDR3 reads CASSWGPRGTDTQYF. In DNA, the CDR3 is TGTGCCAGCAGCTGGGGCCCTCGGGGCACAGATACGCAGTATTTT.

This chain connects TRBV30 to TRBJ2-1, with D tentatively TRBD1 (6 bases). Germline CDR1 is GTSNPN and CDR2 is SVGIG (reference sequence). CDR3 length: 18 amino acids. The ends were cut back, 3 bases at V and 0 bases at J, with 21 bases in the middle. CDR3 nucleotides: TGTGCCTGGAGACCACCCCCGAGCGCGGACAGCTCCTACAATGAGCAGTTCTTC. Translating gives CAWRPPPSADSSYNEQFF.

The rearrangement links TRBV15 to TRBJ2-3; D is unclear. The ends were cut back, 3 bases at V and 14 bases at J, with 15 bases in the middle. From germline, CDR1 is LNHNV and CDR2 YYDKDF (reference sequence). The CDR3 loop spans 12 amino acids. The CDR3 DNA is TGTGCCACCAGCAGGGATCAAGTAGTCCCGTATTTT. Its translation is CATSRDQVVPYF.

Concerning this clone itself: Other nucleotide sequences in the sample specify the same CDR3. The chain joins TRBV19 to TRBJ2-5, with D possibly being TRBD1 or TRBD2 (6 bases each). The CDR3 has 12 residues. The germline V gene has CDR1 LNHDA and CDR2 SQIVND (reference sequence). V dropped 5 bases and J dropped 5 bases, with 9 bases sitting between them. Here the CDR3 reads CASSQGRETQYF. The CDR3 region has the DNA TGTGCCAGTAGTCAGGGGAGGGAGACCCAGTACTTC.

The CDR3: CASSSGWGYTF. The CDR3 region has the DNA TGTGCCAGCAGTTCGGGGTGGGGCTACACCTTC. This chain uses TRBV28 with TRBJ1-2; D remains ambiguous. Germline CDR1 MDHEN, CDR2 SYDVKM. The CDR3 is 11 residues long. V lost 4 bases and J lost 8, with 8 bases in between.

This clone was seen a single time. In nucleotides, the CDR3 is TGTGCCCCACCGAGGAAAGAGACCCAGTACTTC. Its protein is CAPPRKETQYF. The chain joins TRBV10-3 to TRBJ2-5; D is uncertain. The CDR3 spans 11 residues. V was trimmed by 11 bases and J by 3 bases, leaving 10 bases between them. Germline V gene data show CDR1 as ENHRY and CDR2 as SYGVKD.

The chain uses TRBV6-6 and TRBJ1-5; D might be TRBD1 (5 bases). This CDR3 comprises 13 residues. V was trimmed by 2 bases and J by 6 bases, leaving 8 bases between them. The germline V gene has CDR1 MNHNY and CDR2 SVGAGI (reference sequence). CDR3 protein: CASSYGGPQPQHF. The CDR3 DNA is TGTGCCAGCAGTTACGGGGGTCCTCAGCCCCAGCATTTT.

The gene calls are TRBV27 and TRBJ1-2; no clear D gene. The V and J ends lost 3 bases and 4 bases respectively, with 9 bases between them. CDR3 size: 13 residues. CDR1 and CDR2 from the germline V gene are MNHEY and SMNVEV (reference sequence). DNA of the CDR3: TGTGCCAGCAGTTTCCCGGACGGCTATGGCTACACCTTC. Protein product: CASSFPDGYGYTF.

In its sample, this clone was seen once. The genes are TRBV27 and TRBJ2-5; D is undetermined. V lost 0 bases to trimming and J lost 0 bases, with 2 bases between them. Germline lookup yields CDR1 MNHEY and CDR2 SMNVEV (reference sequence). The CDR3 has 13 residues. CDR3 sequence reads: CASSLSHQETQYF. DNA of the CDR3: TGTGCCAGCAGTTTATCTCACCAAGAGACCCAGTACTTC.

The chain is built from TRBV5-4 and TRBJ1-4, with TRBD1 identical over 9 bases. Trimming at V came to 4 bases and at J to 5 bases, leaving 9 bases not matched to a gene. The V gene's germline CDR1 is SGHNT and CDR2 YYREEE (reference sequence). The CDR3 totals 16 residues. This chain's CDR3 is CASSHAPGQGNEKLFF. The DNA for the CDR3 is TGTGCCAGCAGCCACGCCCCGGGACAGGGAAATGAAAAACTGTTTTTT. Drawing the rest from reference TRBV5-4 and TRBJ1-4, the complete variable domain is ETGVTQSPTHLIKTRGQQVTLRCSSQSGHNTVSWYQQALGQGPQFIFQYYREEENGRGNFPPRFSGLQFPNYSSELNVNALELDDSALYLCASSHAPGQGNEKLFFGSGTQLSVL.

The rearrangement joins TRBV28 to TRBJ1-4; D is perhaps TRBD1 (6 bases). The CDR3 consists of 13 residues. Between the trimmed V and J ends, which lost 10 bases and 8 bases, there was a span of 17 bases. The germline V gene encodes CDR1 MDHEN and CDR2 SYDVKM. The CDR3 DNA is TGTGCCACCTACCTCAGGGGAAGCGAAAAACTGTTTTTT. Residues: CATYLRGSEKLFF.

The chain has TRBV5-1 and TRBJ2-3, with no clear D. CDR3 size: 14 residues. Looked up from germline, CDR1 is SGHRS and CDR2 is YFSETQ. Trimming removed 6 bases at V and 0 bases at J, with 11 bases between. CDR3 loop: CASTMRSSTDTQYF. The CDR3 nucleotides are TGCGCCAGCACTATGAGATCAAGCACAGATACGCAGTATTTT.

The CDR3 nucleotides read TGTGCCTGGAGTGTACAAGGGCTAGCGGTAGCCAAAAACATTCAGTACTTC. Amino acid sequence: CAWSVQGLAVAKNIQYF. This sequence joins TRBV30 and TRBJ2-4, with 7 bases lining up with TRBD2. This CDR3 has 17 amino acids. J lost 0 bases, V lost 0 bases, and 8 bases had no gene match. CDR1 and CDR2 from the germline V gene are GTSNPN and SVGIG (reference sequence).

The genes are TRBV7-6 and TRBJ1-4; 7 bases line up with TRBD1. The CDR3 spans 18 residues. Germline CDR1 reads SGHVS; CDR2 reads FNYEAQ. The junction had 13 bases not matched to a gene; V was cut back by 1 base and J by 5 bases. The CDR3 sequence: CASSLVRGAGAENEKLFF. DNA of the CDR3: TGTGCCAGCAGCTTAGTCAGGGGGGCCGGCGCGGAGAATGAAAAACTGTTTTTT.

V gene TRBV19 combines with J gene TRBJ2-1, with TRBD2 matching over 9 bases. J was trimmed by 8 bases and V by 7 bases; bases with no gene match: 9. Germline CDR1 reads LNHDA; CDR2 reads SQIVND (reference sequence). This CDR3 contains 14 residues. The chain's CDR3 is CASKLAGRADEQFF. The CDR3 coding sequence is TGTGCCAGTAAACTAGCGGGCCGGGCCGATGAGCAGTTCTTC.

About this clone: Other nucleotide sequences from this sample produce the same CDR3. The chain carries TRBV2 and TRBJ2-2; D remains ambiguous. The germline V and J ends were trimmed by 0 bases and 4 bases, with 6 bases remaining between them. The CDR3 covers 14 residues. In germline, CDR1 is SNHLY, CDR2 FYNNEI. CDR3 in amino acids: CASSEAGFTGELFF. The DNA for the CDR3 is TGTGCCAGCAGTGAAGCCGGATTCACCGGGGAGCTGTTTTTT.

This chain links TRBV28 with TRBJ2-7; 12 bases fit TRBD2. Trimming cost V 5 bases and J 2 bases; bases outside gene matches: 13. This CDR3 region has 18 residues. The germline CDR1 and CDR2 sequences are MDHEN and SYDVKM. CDR3 amino acids: CASSTPGLAGVNPYEQYF. The CDR3 coding sequence is TGTGCCAGCAGTACCCCGGGACTAGCGGGCGTGAACCCCTACGAGCAGTACTTC.

About this clone: Other nucleotide sequences from this sample produce the same CDR3. The V gene is TRBV5-1, the J gene TRBJ2-1; D gene unclear. CDR3 length: 12 amino acids. V lost 2 bases, J lost 6 bases, and 6 bases lay in between. CDR1 is SGHRS and CDR2 is YFSETQ in the germline V gene. The DNA for the CDR3 is TGCGCCAGCAGCTTCGAAGGCAATGAGCAGTTCTTC. Its protein is CASSFEGNEQFF.